These T cell receptor beta chains were read from a single sample in a study of beta chain features in type 1 diabetes. Profiling relied on immunoSEQ multiplex PCR, and the TCRdb table lists in-frame clones only, not all of them. This repertoire shows around 250,000 clones, around an eighth found once; its top ten account for around 0.025%. The sample was naive CD4+ T cells from blood. The receptors originated from a middle-aged woman in good health. Both conserved end residues are part of each CDR3. Each record gives: V gene, D gene, J gene, clone size, CDR3 DNA, CDR3 protein. The D gene is left open where the match is weak. Clone size is not always given. Where it is, it says once, few, many or a class for expanded clones.

V gene: TRBV2
D gene: NA
J gene: TRBJ1-1
clone size: few
CDR3 DNA: TGTGCCAGCAGAGAGGAGCGATTGAACACTGAAGCTTTCTTT
CDR3 protein: CASREERLNTEAFF

V gene: TRBV7-2
D gene: NA
J gene: TRBJ2-5
clone size: few
CDR3 DNA: TGTGCCAGCAGCTTAGTCGGACTGCCTTCCTTGCGGGAGACCCAGTACTTC
CDR3 protein: CASSLVGLPSLRETQYF

V gene: TRBV11-2
D gene: NA
J gene: TRBJ1-2
clone size: NA
CDR3 DNA: TGTGCCAGCAGCCCCAGGGCTAACTATGGCTACACCTTC
CDR3 protein: CASSPRANYGYTF

V gene: TRBV5-1
D gene: NA
J gene: TRBJ2-1
clone size: NA
CDR3 DNA: TGCGCCAGCAGCCCCCGGGTCGAGAGCCCCAATGAGCAGTTCTTC
CDR3 protein: CASSPRVESPNEQFF

V gene: TRBV7-8
D gene: NA
J gene: TRBJ1-3
clone size: NA
CDR3 DNA: TGTGCCAGCAGCTTTTCTCCCAGAGGAAACACCATATATTTT
CDR3 protein: CASSFSPRGNTIYF

V gene: TRBV2
D gene: TRBD2
J gene: TRBJ2-1
clone size: few
CDR3 DNA: TGTGCCAGCGGTGATTATGGACTAGCAGGCTACAATGAGCAGTTCTTC
CDR3 protein: CASGDYGLAGYNEQFF

V gene: TRBV9
D gene: TRBD1
J gene: TRBJ1-1
clone size: NA
CDR3 DNA: TGTGCCAGCAGCGTAGGTATAGGGGGCATGAACACTGAAGCTTTCTTT
CDR3 protein: CASSVGIGGMNTEAFF

V gene: TRBV6-5
D gene: TRBD1
J gene: TRBJ1-2
clone size: NA
CDR3 DNA: TGTGCCAGCAGATCCCCACAGGGGGCGGACTATGGCTACACCTTC
CDR3 protein: CASRSPQGADYGYTF

V gene: TRBV7-8
D gene: TRBD2
J gene: TRBJ2-3
clone size: few
CDR3 DNA: TGTGCCAGCAGCCCCCCCGGGGGGGAGGGGGGTACGCAGTATTTT
CDR3 protein: CASSPPGGEGGTQYF

V gene: TRBV5-1
D gene: TRBD1
J gene: TRBJ2-7
clone size: few
CDR3 DNA: TGCGCCAGCAGCCCACCTAGGACAGGGGGCGACGAGCAGTACTTC
CDR3 protein: CASSPPRTGGDEQYF

V gene: TRBV5-4
D gene: TRBD1
J gene: TRBJ2-2
clone size: few
CDR3 DNA: TGTGCCAGCAGCCTTGGGACAGGGGCCACCGGGGAGCTGTTTTTT
CDR3 protein: CASSLGTGATGELFF

V gene: TRBV6-1
D gene: NA
J gene: TRBJ2-5
clone size: NA
CDR3 DNA: TGTGCCAGCAGTGAAACTTCGGAGACCCAGTACTTC
CDR3 protein: CASSETSETQYF

V gene: TRBV2
D gene: TRBD1
J gene: TRBJ1-1
clone size: NA
CDR3 DNA: TGTGCCAGCAGTGACGGATACAGGGGCTTGGGCGGACAAGCTTTCTTT
CDR3 protein: CASSDGYRGLGGQAFF

V gene: TRBV4-2
D gene: NA
J gene: TRBJ1-6
clone size: NA
CDR3 DNA: TGTGCCAGCAGCCAGACCGAGGAGGCGCGCCTCCACTTT
CDR3 protein: CASSQTEEARLHF

V gene: TRBV5-1
D gene: NA
J gene: TRBJ2-6
clone size: few
CDR3 DNA: TGCGCCAGCAGCTTGGCGGTCTTCGGGGCCAACGTCCTGACTTTC
CDR3 protein: CASSLAVFGANVLTF

V gene: TRBV4-1
D gene: TRBD1
J gene: TRBJ2-6
clone size: few
CDR3 DNA: TGCGCCAGCAGCCAGACAGGGGCCGGGGCCAACGTCCTGACTTTC
CDR3 protein: CASSQTGAGANVLTF

V gene: TRBV19
D gene: TRBD2
J gene: TRBJ2-1
clone size: NA
CDR3 DNA: TGTGCCAGTACCGAGATCAGCCGAGCACTAGCGGGGGTCAATGAGCAGTTCTTC
CDR3 protein: CASTEISRALAGVNEQFF

V gene: TRBV6-5
D gene: NA
J gene: TRBJ1-1
clone size: few
CDR3 DNA: TGTGCCAGCAGCCCCGAATCCCGGGGAACTGAAGCTTTCTTT
CDR3 protein: CASSPESRGTEAFF

V gene: TRBV7-8
D gene: TRBD2
J gene: TRBJ2-7
clone size: few
CDR3 DNA: TGTGCCAGCAGTCACGGACTAGCGGGGCCCTACGAGCAGTACTTC
CDR3 protein: CASSHGLAGPYEQYF

V gene: TRBV18
D gene: TRBD2
J gene: TRBJ2-3
clone size: few
CDR3 DNA: TGTGCCAGCTCACCACCAAGAGCGGGGGGACTTTGGACAGATACGCAGTATTTT
CDR3 protein: CASSPPRAGGLWTDTQYF

V gene: TRBV29-1
D gene: TRBD1
J gene: TRBJ2-7
clone size: NA
CDR3 DNA: TGCAGCGGACGACAGGGGAACGAGCAGTACTTC
CDR3 protein: CSGRQGNEQYF

V gene: TRBV9
D gene: NA
J gene: TRBJ2-1
clone size: NA
CDR3 DNA: TGTGCCAGCAGCGTACGAGACAGAAGCTCCTACAATGAGCAGTTCTTC
CDR3 protein: CASSVRDRSSYNEQFF

V gene: TRBV11-1
D gene: NA
J gene: TRBJ2-7
clone size: few
CDR3 DNA: TGTGCCAGCAGCTCCGGCCCCGATTTTCAGGGCTCCTACGAGCAGTACTTC
CDR3 protein: CASSSGPDFQGSYEQYF

V gene: TRBV5-5
D gene: NA
J gene: TRBJ2-3
clone size: NA
CDR3 DNA: TGTGCCAGCAGCTTCTCAGGGAAAGATACGCAGTATTTT
CDR3 protein: CASSFSGKDTQYF

V gene: TRBV10-3
D gene: TRBD1
J gene: TRBJ1-2
clone size: few
CDR3 DNA: TGTGCCATCACCCAGGGGGACTATGGCTACACCTTC
CDR3 protein: CAITQGDYGYTF

V gene: TRBV29-1
D gene: TRBD1
J gene: TRBJ2-7
clone size: NA
CDR3 DNA: TGCAGCGTTGGAGGGGGGACAGGGGGCGGCGAGCAGTACTTC
CDR3 protein: CSVGGGTGGGEQYF

V gene: TRBV5-6
D gene: TRBD2
J gene: TRBJ2-2
clone size: few
CDR3 DNA: TGTGCCAGCAGAATGGTCGGCGGGGGAAACACCGGGGAGCTGTTTTTT
CDR3 protein: CASRMVGGGNTGELFF

V gene: TRBV7-6
D gene: NA
J gene: TRBJ2-7
clone size: few
CDR3 DNA: TGTGCCAGCAGCACAACCGGGACATACAACCCCGAGCAGTACTTC
CDR3 protein: CASSTTGTYNPEQYF

V gene: TRBV14
D gene: NA
J gene: TRBJ2-2
clone size: few
CDR3 DNA: TGTGCCAGCAGGCTCGGGAACACCGGGGAGCTGTTTTTT
CDR3 protein: CASRLGNTGELFF

V gene: TRBV28
D gene: TRBD2
J gene: TRBJ2-7
clone size: few
CDR3 DNA: TGTGCCAGCAGTTTATACGGACTAGCGGACGAGCAGTACTTC
CDR3 protein: CASSLYGLADEQYF

V gene: TRBV28
D gene: TRBD1
J gene: TRBJ2-7
clone size: NA
CDR3 DNA: TGTGCCAGCAGCCCCCATAGGACAGGGGAGTACGAGCAGTACTTC
CDR3 protein: CASSPHRTGEYEQYF

V gene: TRBV7-2
D gene: TRBD1
J gene: TRBJ2-3
clone size: NA
CDR3 DNA: TGTGCCAGCAGCTTGGTCCCCGGACAGGGGGCCACAGATACGCAGTATTTT
CDR3 protein: CASSLVPGQGATDTQYF

V gene: TRBV7-6
D gene: NA
J gene: TRBJ2-3
clone size: few
CDR3 DNA: TGTGCCAGCAGCTTAGGTGTTAGTTTTCTAGATACGCAGTATTTT
CDR3 protein: CASSLGVSFLDTQYF

V gene: TRBV27
D gene: TRBD1
J gene: TRBJ1-3
clone size: few
CDR3 DNA: TGTGCCAGCAGCCGGACAGGGTCTGGAAACACCATATATTTT
CDR3 protein: CASSRTGSGNTIYF

V gene: TRBV10-1
D gene: NA
J gene: TRBJ1-5
clone size: NA
CDR3 DNA: TGCGCCAGCAGCGGGGGTGTCCAGCCCCAGCATTTT
CDR3 protein: CASSGGVQPQHF

V gene: TRBV9
D gene: TRBD1
J gene: TRBJ2-3
clone size: NA
CDR3 DNA: TGTGCCAGCAGCAGATCGGGACAGGGAAACACAGATACGCAGTATTTT
CDR3 protein: CASSRSGQGNTDTQYF

V gene: TRBV12-5
D gene: NA
J gene: TRBJ2-3
clone size: NA
CDR3 DNA: TGTGCTAGTGCCTCGGGGGATACGCAGTATTTT
CDR3 protein: CASASGDTQYF

V gene: TRBV5-4
D gene: TRBD2
J gene: TRBJ2-5
clone size: NA
CDR3 DNA: TGTGCCAGCAGCTCCCGCCTTGGGTTCCAGCGGGGGGGATTGGACGAGACCCAGTACTTC
CDR3 protein: CASSSRLGFQRGGLDETQYF

V gene: TRBV27
D gene: NA
J gene: TRBJ2-2
clone size: few
CDR3 DNA: TGTGCCAGCAGTTCGGGAATCACCGGGGAGCTGTTTTTT
CDR3 protein: CASSSGITGELFF

V gene: TRBV6-5
D gene: NA
J gene: TRBJ1-1
clone size: NA
CDR3 DNA: TGTGCCAGCAGTTACCGAGGCATGAACACTGAAGCTTTCTTT
CDR3 protein: CASSYRGMNTEAFF

V gene: TRBV19
D gene: NA
J gene: TRBJ2-2
clone size: NA
CDR3 DNA: TGTGCCAGTAGTACCCGACAGGCGGCGAACACCGGGGAGCTGTTTTTT
CDR3 protein: CASSTRQAANTGELFF

V gene: TRBV5-4
D gene: NA
J gene: TRBJ2-2
clone size: few
CDR3 DNA: TGTGCCAGCAGCTTGGCACAGAGAGTCACCGGGGAGCTGTTTTTT
CDR3 protein: CASSLAQRVTGELFF

V gene: TRBV19
D gene: TRBD1
J gene: TRBJ2-2
clone size: NA
CDR3 DNA: TGTGCCAGTAGTACCGCTCTCGGGACAGGGTACGGGGAGCTGTTTTTT
CDR3 protein: CASSTALGTGYGELFF

V gene: TRBV9
D gene: TRBD1
J gene: TRBJ1-4
clone size: NA
CDR3 DNA: TGTGCCAGCAGCGTAGAGATTGGAGGGGGCCTTGAAAAACTGTTTTTT
CDR3 protein: CASSVEIGGGLEKLFF

V gene: TRBV6-1
D gene: NA
J gene: TRBJ1-1
clone size: NA
CDR3 DNA: TGTGCCAGCAGACAGGGAAGTTTATCTGAAGCTTTCTTT
CDR3 protein: CASRQGSLSEAFF

V gene: TRBV2
D gene: TRBD1
J gene: TRBJ2-7
clone size: NA
CDR3 DNA: TGTGCCAGCAGCCGGACAGGGGGCGGCTCCTACGAGCAGTACTTC
CDR3 protein: CASSRTGGGSYEQYF

V gene: TRBV2
D gene: TRBD1
J gene: TRBJ2-7
clone size: few
CDR3 DNA: TGTGCCAGCAAGAGGGACAGGGGGCCCGACGAGCAGTACTTC
CDR3 protein: CASKRDRGPDEQYF

V gene: TRBV29-1
D gene: NA
J gene: TRBJ1-5
clone size: NA
CDR3 DNA: TGCAGCGTCCGGGGGGGCACCAATCAGCCCCAGCATTTT
CDR3 protein: CSVRGGTNQPQHF

V gene: TRBV23-1
D gene: NA
J gene: TRBJ2-3
clone size: few
CDR3 DNA: TGCGCCAGCACTCATAACAAACAGGGTGAGGTGGCTAGCACAGATACGCAGTATTTT
CDR3 protein: CASTHNKQGEVASTDTQYF

V gene: TRBV7-8
D gene: NA
J gene: TRBJ2-5
clone size: few
CDR3 DNA: TGTGCCAGCAGCTTTTTGCCGGGGTCCGAAGAGACCCAGTACTTC
CDR3 protein: CASSFLPGSEETQYF

V gene: TRBV5-8
D gene: NA
J gene: TRBJ1-2
clone size: NA
CDR3 DNA: TGTGCCAGCAGCACGGGGGTTGGCTACACCTTC
CDR3 protein: CASSTGVGYTF